This TCR beta chain was recorded in a study of molecular identifiers for immune sequencing clone quantification. The overall study: With replicates, the RNA of roughly 21,000 or 96,000 naive CD8 cells was split five ways and four were sequenced. Study-level findings and limits: Jurkat TCR RNA spiked in from one cell (amid some 1.1 million naive cells) was reportedly detectable. Over 97% of effector molecules, yet under 1% of naive-cell molecules, were held by clones above 20 RNA copies.

The CDR3 runs to 18 residues. Germline V CDR1 and CDR2: MNHEY, SMNVEV (reference sequence). The germline V and J ends were trimmed by 8 bases and 0 bases, with 20 bases remaining between them. Methods described previously were used for bulk TCR libraries, and listed TCR primers were applied. In TCRdb, the PCR reads were re-called with MiXCR into one record per CDR3 protein. The sample holds approximately 500,000 distinct CDR3 sequences, over 20% seen once. This clonotype has ten or more counts. Its target is unknown. The origin of this receptor is a human donor in good health. Some libraries in this study had Jurkat cell RNA spiked in. The chain recombines TRBV27 with TRBJ2-6, with D possibly being TRBD1 (5 bases). The specimen sequenced was naive CD8+ T cells from blood, with Jurkat cell RNA spiked in. Specified subset: FACS-sorted CD8+CD4-CCR7+CD45RA+ naive T cells. The CDR3 loop is CASRTTGATTSGANVLTF. In DNA, the CDR3 is TGTGCCAGCCGAACTACTGGGGCCACAACCTCTGGGGCCAACGTCCTGACTTTC.